This entry lists 7 T cell receptor beta chains sequenced from one sample in a study of response to subunit inactivated influenza vaccine. A single record per CDR3 protein comes from TCRdb applying MiXCR to the RT-PCR reads. Of 150,000 to 200,000 distinct CDR3 sequences in the sample, over 9.5% were seen once. The same data also contributed to another study, on T cells expressing NK-cell markers. According to that study: cDNA encoding TCR beta was synthesized via 5'RACE template switching incorporating UMIs.

Sequences were derived from CD8+ T cells sorted from PBMCs, sampled 11 to 12 days after vaccination. Source of these receptors: a man in his fifties who received an inactivated influenza vaccine.

This clonotype has just a few counts. The chain recombines TRBV5-1 with TRBJ2-7; 12 bases line up with TRBD1. The CDR3 consists of 21 residues. V lost 2 bases and J lost 2; bases outside the gene matches: 20. CDR1 and CDR2 (germline): SGHRS, YFSETQ. CDR3 sequence reads: CASSFRVAAGTGGANPYEQYF. CDR3 in DNA: TGCGCCAGCAGCTTCCGGGTTGCAGCCGGGACAGGGGGCGCGAATCCCTACGAGCAGTACTTC.

In this sample, this clonotype turned up a few times. The V call is TRBV29-1, the J call TRBJ1-3; D not certain. Between the trimmed V and J ends, which lost 5 bases and 0 bases, there was a span of 11 bases. CDR1 is SQVTM, CDR2 ANQGSEA, per germline. This CDR3 has 14 amino acids. Here the CDR3 DNA reads TGCAGCGTTCTAGGGTACCTCTCTGGAAACACCATATATTTT. This sequence encodes CSVLGYLSGNTIYF.

The rearrangement links TRBV28 to TRBJ2-1, with TRBD1 matching over 7 bases. In germline, CDR1 is MDHEN, CDR2 SYDVKM. This CDR3 is 15 amino acids long. Trimming removed 5 bases from V and 5 bases from J; junction bases left unmatched: 9. The CDR3 sequence is CASSPTGHTHNEQFF. The CDR3 DNA reads TGTGCCAGCAGTCCGACAGGGCACACACACAATGAGCAGTTCTTC.

In the case of this clonotype: Sequence at one end of the junction differs from germline and may be a read error. This chain links TRBV11-2 with TRBJ2-5, with D uncertain. The CDR3 extends over 14 amino acids. Germline CDR1 reads SGHAT; CDR2 reads FQNNGV. The CDR3 DNA reads TGTGCCAGCATCTTAGATCCCTTCGGAGAGACCCAGTACTTC. Its translation is CASILDPFGETQYF.

The chain links TRBV19 to TRBJ1-1, with a possible D match to TRBD1 (6 bases). The CDR3 consists of 14 residues. V was pared by 3 bases and J by 6 bases, with 14 bases between. The germline V gene has CDR1 LNHDA and CDR2 SQIVND (reference sequence). CDR3: CASSIRRGLPEAFF. The CDR3 nucleotides read TGTGCCAGTAGTATTCGCAGGGGTCTCCCTGAAGCTTTCTTT.

This chain connects TRBV29-1 to TRBJ2-7; D unresolved. There are 13 residues in the CDR3. Trimming removed 5 bases from V and 0 bases from J, with 11 bases in between. In germline, CDR1 is SQVTM, CDR2 ANQGSEA. CDR3 DNA sequence: TGCAGCGTTTCCTCCCCTCACTCCTACGAGCAGTACTTC. The encoded protein is CSVSSPHSYEQYF.

In this sample, this clonotype turned up a few times. The chain combines TRBV9 with TRBJ2-7; 7 nucleotides align to TRBD2. Germline V lookup: CDR1 SGDLS, CDR2 YYNGEE. V trimming: 2 bases; J trimming: 1 base; junction bases outside the gene matches: 3. The CDR3 contains 14 residues. This CDR3 is CASSVGGMSYEQYF. Here the CDR3 DNA reads TGTGCCAGCAGCGTGGGGGGGATGTCCTACGAGCAGTACTTC.